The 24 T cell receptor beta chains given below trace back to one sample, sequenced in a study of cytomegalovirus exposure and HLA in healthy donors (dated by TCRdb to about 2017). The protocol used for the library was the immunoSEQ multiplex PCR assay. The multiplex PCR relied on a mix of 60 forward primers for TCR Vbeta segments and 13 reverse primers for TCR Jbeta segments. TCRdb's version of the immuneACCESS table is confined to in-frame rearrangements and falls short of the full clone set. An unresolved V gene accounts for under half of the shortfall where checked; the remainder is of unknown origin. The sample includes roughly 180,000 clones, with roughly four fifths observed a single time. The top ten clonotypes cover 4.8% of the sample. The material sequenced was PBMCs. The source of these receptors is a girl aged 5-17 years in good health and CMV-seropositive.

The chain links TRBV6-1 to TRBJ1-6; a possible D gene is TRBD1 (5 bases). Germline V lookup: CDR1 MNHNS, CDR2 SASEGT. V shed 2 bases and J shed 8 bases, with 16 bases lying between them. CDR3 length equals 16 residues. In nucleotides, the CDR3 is TGTGCCAGCAGTGAATTGCCAGTGGGGGGTGATTCACCCCTCCACTTT. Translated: CASSELPVGGDSPLHF.

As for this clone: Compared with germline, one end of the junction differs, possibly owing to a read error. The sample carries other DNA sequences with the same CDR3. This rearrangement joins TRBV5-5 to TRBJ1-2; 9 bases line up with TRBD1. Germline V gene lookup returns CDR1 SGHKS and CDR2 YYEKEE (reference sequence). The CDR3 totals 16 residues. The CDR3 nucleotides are TGTGCCAGCAGTTTGGCTTGGGGACAGGGAGAAGAAGGCTACACCTTC. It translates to CASSLAWGQGEEGYTF.

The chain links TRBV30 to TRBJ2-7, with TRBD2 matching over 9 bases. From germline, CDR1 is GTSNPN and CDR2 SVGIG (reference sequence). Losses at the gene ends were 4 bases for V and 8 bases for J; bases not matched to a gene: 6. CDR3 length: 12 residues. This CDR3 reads CAWNPSGAQQYF. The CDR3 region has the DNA TGTGCCTGGAATCCTAGCGGGGCCCAGCAGTACTTC. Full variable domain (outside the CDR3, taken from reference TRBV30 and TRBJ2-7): SQTIHQWPATLVQPVGSPLSLECTVEGTSNPNLYWYRQAAGRGLQLLFYSVGIGQISSEVPQNLSASRPQDRQFILSSKKLLLSDSGFYLCAWNPSGAQQYFGPGTRLTVT.

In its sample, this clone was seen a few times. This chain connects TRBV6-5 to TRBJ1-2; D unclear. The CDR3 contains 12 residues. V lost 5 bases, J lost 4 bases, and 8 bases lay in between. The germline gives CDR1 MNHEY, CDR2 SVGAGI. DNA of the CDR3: TGTGCCAGCAGTGAAGAGGTCTATGGCTACACCTTC. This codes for CASSEEVYGYTF.

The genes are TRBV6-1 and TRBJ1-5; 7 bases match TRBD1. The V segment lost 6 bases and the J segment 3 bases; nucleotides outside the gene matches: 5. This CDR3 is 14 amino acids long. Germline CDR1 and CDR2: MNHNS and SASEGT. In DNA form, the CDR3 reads TGTGCCAGCAGGCTGGGACAGACCAATCAGCCCCAGCATTTT. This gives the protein CASRLGQTNQPQHF.

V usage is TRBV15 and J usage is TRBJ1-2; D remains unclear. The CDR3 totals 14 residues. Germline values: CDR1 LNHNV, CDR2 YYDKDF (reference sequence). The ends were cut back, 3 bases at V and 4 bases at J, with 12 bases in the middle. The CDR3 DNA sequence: TGTGCCACCAGCAGGTCTCGGCCGGGCTATGGCTACACCTTC. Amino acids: CATSRSRPGYGYTF.

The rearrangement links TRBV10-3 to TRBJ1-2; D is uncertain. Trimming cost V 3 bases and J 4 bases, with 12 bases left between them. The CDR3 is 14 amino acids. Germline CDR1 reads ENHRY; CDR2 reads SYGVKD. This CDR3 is CAISDPGGSYGYTF. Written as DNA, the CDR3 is TGTGCCATCAGTGACCCGGGAGGGAGCTATGGCTACACCTTC.

The CDR3: CASSELDRGLIYGYTF. The CDR3 bases are TGTGCCAGCAGTGAACTGGACAGGGGTTTAATCTATGGCTACACCTTC. The genes are TRBV6-1 and TRBJ1-2; 9 bases are shared with TRBD1. This CDR3 contains 16 residues. Germline lookup yields CDR1 MNHNS and CDR2 SASEGT. Germline trimming cut 2 bases from V and 4 bases from J; bases unmatched to any gene: 8.

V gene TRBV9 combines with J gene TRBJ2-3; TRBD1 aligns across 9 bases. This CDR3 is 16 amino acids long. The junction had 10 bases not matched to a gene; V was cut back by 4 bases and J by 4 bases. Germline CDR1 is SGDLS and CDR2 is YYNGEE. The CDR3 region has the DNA TGTGCCAGCAGCCCCCGGACAGGGGATGTAGCAGATACGCAGTATTTT. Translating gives CASSPRTGDVADTQYF.

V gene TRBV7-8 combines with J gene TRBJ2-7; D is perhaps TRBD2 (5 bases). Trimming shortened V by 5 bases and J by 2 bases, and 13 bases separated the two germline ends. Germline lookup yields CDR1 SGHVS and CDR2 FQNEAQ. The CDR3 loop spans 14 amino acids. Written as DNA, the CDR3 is TGTGCCAGCAGCGACTATGTGAGAGCCTACGAGCAGTACTTC. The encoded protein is CASSDYVRAYEQYF.

As DNA, the CDR3 is TGCGCCAGCAGCCAAGATCAAACGGCTGAAGCTTTCTTT. This codes for CASSQDQTAEAFF. The chain carries TRBV4-1 and TRBJ1-1; D gene uncertain. The CDR3 sequence is 13 residues long. V shed 0 bases and J shed 6 bases, with 8 bases lying between them. Germline CDR1 MGHRA, CDR2 YSYEKL.

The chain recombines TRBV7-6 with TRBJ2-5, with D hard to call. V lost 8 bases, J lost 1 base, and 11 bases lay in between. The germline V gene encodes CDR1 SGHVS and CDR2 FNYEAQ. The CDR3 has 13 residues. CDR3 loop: CASYLRPQETQYF. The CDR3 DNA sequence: TGTGCCAGCTACCTACGCCCCCAAGAGACCCAGTACTTC.

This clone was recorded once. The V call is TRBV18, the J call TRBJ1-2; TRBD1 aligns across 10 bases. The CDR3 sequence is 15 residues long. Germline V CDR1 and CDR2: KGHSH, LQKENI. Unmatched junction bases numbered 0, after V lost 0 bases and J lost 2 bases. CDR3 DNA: TGTGCCAGCTCACCACCGGGACAGGGGAACTATGGCTACACCTTC. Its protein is CASSPPGQGNYGYTF.

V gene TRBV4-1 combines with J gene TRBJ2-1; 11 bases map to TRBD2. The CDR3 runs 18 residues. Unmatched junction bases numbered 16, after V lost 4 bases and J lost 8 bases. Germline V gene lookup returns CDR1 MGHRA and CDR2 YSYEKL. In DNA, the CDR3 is TGCGCCAGCAGCCTCAAGCCCGCCCTAGCGGGGGGACTAGATGAGCAGTTCTTC. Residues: CASSLKPALAGGLDEQFF.

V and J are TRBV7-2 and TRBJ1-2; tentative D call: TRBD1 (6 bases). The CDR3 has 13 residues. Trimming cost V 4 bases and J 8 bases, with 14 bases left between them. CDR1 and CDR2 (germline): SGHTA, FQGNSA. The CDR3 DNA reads TGTGCCAGCAGCTGGGAGGGGGTGGCCGGCTACACCTTC. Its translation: CASSWEGVAGYTF.

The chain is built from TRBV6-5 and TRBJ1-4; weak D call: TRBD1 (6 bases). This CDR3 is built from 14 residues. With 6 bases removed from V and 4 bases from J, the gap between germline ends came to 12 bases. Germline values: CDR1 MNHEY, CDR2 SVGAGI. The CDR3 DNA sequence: TGTGCCAGCAGCCGGACAGCTCATAATGAAAAACTGTTTTTT. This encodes CASSRTAHNEKLFF.

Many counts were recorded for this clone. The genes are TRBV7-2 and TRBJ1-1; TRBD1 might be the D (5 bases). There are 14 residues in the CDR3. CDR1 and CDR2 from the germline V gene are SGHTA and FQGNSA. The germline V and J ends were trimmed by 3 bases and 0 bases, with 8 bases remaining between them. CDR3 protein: CASSFGGMNTEAFF. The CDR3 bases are TGTGCCAGCAGCTTCGGGGGTATGAACACTGAAGCTTTCTTT. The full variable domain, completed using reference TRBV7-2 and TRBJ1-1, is GAGVSQSPSNKVTEKGKDVELRCDPISGHTALYWYRQSLGQGLEFLIYFQGNSAPDKSGLPSDRFSAERTGGSVSTLTIQRTQQEDSAVYLCASSFGGMNTEAFFGQGTRLTVV.

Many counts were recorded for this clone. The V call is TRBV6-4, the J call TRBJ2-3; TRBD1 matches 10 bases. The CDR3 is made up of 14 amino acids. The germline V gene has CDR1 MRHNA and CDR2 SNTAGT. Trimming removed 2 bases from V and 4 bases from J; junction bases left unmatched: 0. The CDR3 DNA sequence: TGTGCCAGCAGTGACGGACAGGGGGCAGATACGCAGTATTTT. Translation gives CASSDGQGADTQYF.

The CDR3 region is CASSYPGGGTYEQYF. The CDR3 DNA sequence: TGTGCCAGCAGTTACCCGGGCGGAGGTACCTACGAGCAGTACTTC. This chain links TRBV6-6 with TRBJ2-7, with D maybe TRBD2 (5 bases). V was clipped by 2 bases and J by 2 bases, with 13 bases between them. The CDR3 loop spans 15 amino acids. Germline values: CDR1 MNHNY, CDR2 SVGAGI (reference sequence).

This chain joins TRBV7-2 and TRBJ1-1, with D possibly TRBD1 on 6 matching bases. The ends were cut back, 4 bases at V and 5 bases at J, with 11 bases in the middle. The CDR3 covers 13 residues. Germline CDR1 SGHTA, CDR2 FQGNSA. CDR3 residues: CASSYRGGTEAFF. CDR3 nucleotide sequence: TGTGCCAGCAGCTATCGAGGGGGAACTGAAGCTTTCTTT. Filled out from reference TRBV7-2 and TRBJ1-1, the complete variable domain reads GAGVSQSPSNKVTEKGKDVELRCDPISGHTALYWYRQSLGQGLEFLIYFQGNSAPDKSGLPSDRFSAERTGGSVSTLTIQRTQQEDSAVYLCASSYRGGTEAFFGQGTRLTVV.

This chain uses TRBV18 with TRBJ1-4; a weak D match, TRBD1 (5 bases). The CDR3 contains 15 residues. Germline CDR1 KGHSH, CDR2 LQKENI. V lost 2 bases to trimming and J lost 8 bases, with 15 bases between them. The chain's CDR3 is CASSPTETSGEKLFF. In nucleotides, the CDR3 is TGTGCCAGCTCACCAACGGAGACCTCAGGGGAAAAACTGTTTTTT.

This chain's CDR3 is CASRGTGREKLFF. CDR3 DNA: TGCGCCAGCAGGGGGACAGGGAGGGAAAAACTGTTTTTT. The rearrangement joins TRBV5-1 to TRBJ1-4; 9 bases fit TRBD1. V shed 5 bases, J shed 8 bases, and the junction held 4 bases outside the gene matches. Germline V lookup: CDR1 SGHRS, CDR2 YFSETQ. The CDR3 contains 13 residues.

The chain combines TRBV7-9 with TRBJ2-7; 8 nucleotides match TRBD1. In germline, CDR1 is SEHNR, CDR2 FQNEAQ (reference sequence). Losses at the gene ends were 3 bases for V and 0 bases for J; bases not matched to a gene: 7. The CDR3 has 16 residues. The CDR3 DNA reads TGTGCCAGCAGCTTTCGTCCGGGACAGGTCTCCTACGAGCAGTACTTC. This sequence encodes CASSFRPGQVSYEQYF. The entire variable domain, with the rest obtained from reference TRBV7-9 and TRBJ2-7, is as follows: DTGVSQNPRHKITKRGQNVTFRCDPISEHNRLYWYRQTLGQGPEFLTYFQNEAQLEKSRLLSDRFSAERPKGSFSTLEIQRTEQGDSAMYLCASSFRPGQVSYEQYFGPGTRLTVT.

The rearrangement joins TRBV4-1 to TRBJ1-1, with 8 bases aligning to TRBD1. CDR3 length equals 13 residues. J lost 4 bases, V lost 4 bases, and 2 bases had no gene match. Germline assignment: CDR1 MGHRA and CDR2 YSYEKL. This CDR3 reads CASSRTGSTEAFF. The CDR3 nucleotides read TGCGCCAGCAGCCGGACAGGGTCCACTGAAGCTTTCTTT.